One and the same sample provided the 14 T cell receptor beta chains below, sequenced in a study of Graves' ophthalmopathy and Graves' hyperthyroidism. Amplifying from RNA transcripts, the study obtained TCR beta CDR3 regions. After a first-round RT-PCR with HTBI primers, a second-round multiplex PCR was run. Using its own MiXCR run on the multiplex PCR reads, TCRdb lists one record per CDR3 protein. The table records 500,000 to 800,000 distinct CDR3 sequences, about two fifths of them present only once. The sequencing sample was made of peripheral blood. Every receptor here comes from an adult man with Graves' ophthalmopathy.

V gene TRBV2 combines with J gene TRBJ2-7; D not resolved. This CDR3 spans 13 amino acids. V shed 11 bases and J shed 4 bases, with 18 bases lying between them. The germline V gene has CDR1 SNHLY and CDR2 FYNNEI. The CDR3 is CAWSSSRQYEQYF. Written as DNA, the CDR3 is TGTGCCTGGTCCTCATCCCGCCAATACGAGCAGTACTTC.

This clonotype has at least ten counts. This chain connects TRBV10-3 to TRBJ1-1; 8 bases line up with TRBD1. Germline-derived CDR1 and CDR2 are ENHRY and SYGVKD. There are 15 residues in the CDR3. Germline trimming cut 6 bases from V and 2 bases from J; bases unmatched to any gene: 8. The CDR3 DNA reads TGTGCCATCAGCCTCAGGGGGCAGGGTAACACTGAAGCTTTCTTT. Encoded protein: CAISLRGQGNTEAFF.

This clonotype appeared many times. The chain employs TRBV6-5 and TRBJ1-5, with 7 bases lining up with TRBD1. The CDR3 runs to 15 residues. Losses at the gene ends were 6 bases for V and 2 bases for J; bases not matched to a gene: 7. Germline CDR1 MNHEY, CDR2 SVGAGI. CDR3 nucleotide sequence: TGTGCCAGCAGACAGACAGGGTCGGGCAATCAGCCCCAGCATTTT. Translated: CASRQTGSGNQPQHF.

Many counts were recorded for this clonotype. This chain uses TRBV10-3 with TRBJ2-2, with D possibly being TRBD1 (5 bases). CDR3 length: 16 residues. The ends were cut back, 3 bases at V and 6 bases at J, with 17 bases in the middle. Germline V gene lookup returns CDR1 ENHRY and CDR2 SYGVKD. The CDR3: CAISDFQGLVSGELFF. CDR3 sequence (DNA): TGTGCCATCAGTGACTTCCAGGGATTAGTCTCCGGGGAGCTGTTTTTT.

This chain links TRBV29-1 with TRBJ2-2; D gene unclear. Trimming took off 2 bases at V and 7 bases at J, with 8 bases between the two ends. Germline V gives CDR1 SQVTM, CDR2 ANQGSEA. The CDR3 runs to 12 residues. DNA of the CDR3: TGCAGCGTTGAATCGTCTAGCGGGGAGCTGTTTTTT. Its protein product is CSVESSSGELFF.

The chain combines TRBV29-1 with TRBJ1-1; D may be TRBD1 (5 bases). Germline V gene sequence: CDR1 SQVTM, CDR2 ANQGSEA. V gave up 8 bases and J gave up 6 bases, with 13 bases separating them. This CDR3 comprises 11 residues. CDR3 bases: TGCAGCTTCTACGGGGCCCCTGAAGCTTTCTTT. Amino acid sequence: CSFYGAPEAFF.

In its sample, this clonotype was seen a few times. This chain connects TRBV15 to TRBJ2-2, with 8 positions matching TRBD2. V dropped 0 bases and J dropped 5; count of bases not matched to a gene: 5. Germline V lookup: CDR1 LNHNV, CDR2 YYDKDF (reference sequence). The CDR3 loop spans 16 amino acids. The CDR3 protein is CATSRDFSGETGELFF. The CDR3 bases are TGTGCCACCAGCAGAGATTTTAGCGGGGAAACCGGGGAGCTGTTTTTT. The whole variable domain, filled in from reference TRBV15 and TRBJ2-2, reads DAMVIQNPRYQVTQFGKPVTLSCSQTLNHNVMYWYQQKSSQAPKLLFHYYDKDFNNEADTPDNFQSRRPNTSFCFLDIRSPGLGDTAMYLCATSRDFSGETGELFFGEGSRLTVL.

The chain joins TRBV9 to TRBJ2-2, with D perhaps matching TRBD1 or TRBD2 (5 bases each). In germline, CDR1 is SGDLS, CDR2 YYNGEE. The CDR3 is 16 amino acids. Trimming shortened V by 2 bases and J by 4 bases, and 15 bases separated the two germline ends. The CDR3 is CASSVTRGAVTGELFF. CDR3 bases: TGTGCCAGCAGCGTGACGAGAGGGGCGGTCACCGGGGAGCTGTTTTTT.

The gene calls are TRBV6-6 and TRBJ1-1, with a possible D match to TRBD1 (6 bases). This CDR3 contains 13 residues. Trimming took 5 bases from V and 10 from J, leaving 17 bases between them. CDR1 is MNHNY, CDR2 SVGAGI, per germline (reference sequence). This chain's CDR3 is CASSITSQGLAFF. CDR3 DNA sequence: TGTGCCAGCAGTATTACTAGCCAGGGGTTAGCTTTCTTT.

A note on this clonotype: One end of the junction does not line up with germline, which may come from a read error. The rearrangement uses TRBV10-3 and TRBJ1-2, with no clear D. The CDR3 has 12 residues. Germline assignment: CDR1 ENHRY and CDR2 SYGVKD. The CDR3 loop reads CASSPGILSYTF. CDR3 coding DNA: TGTGCCAGCAGTCCGGGGATTCTTAGCTACACCTTC.

This clonotype was observed at least ten times. The chain carries TRBV11-1 and TRBJ2-7; the D is unclear. Looked up from germline, CDR1 is SGHAT and CDR2 is FQDESV (reference sequence). The CDR3 extends over 13 amino acids. V lost 4 bases to trimming and J lost 4 bases, with 11 bases between them. The CDR3: CASSSPPGYEQYF. The DNA for the CDR3 is TGTGCCAGCAGCTCCCCGCCCGGGTACGAGCAGTACTTC.

The CDR3 sequence is CASSPDSGGEKLFF. The DNA for the CDR3 is TGTGCCAGCAGCCCTGATAGCGGGGGGGAAAAACTGTTTTTT. The chain has TRBV7-8 and TRBJ1-4; maybe TRBD1 (5 bases). The CDR3 sequence is 14 residues long. V dropped 5 bases and J dropped 8 bases, with 15 bases sitting between them. Germline lookup yields CDR1 SGHVS and CDR2 FQNEAQ.

There are a few counts of this clonotype. This chain uses TRBV2 with TRBJ2-3; 7 positions agree with TRBD2. Trimming cost V 11 bases and J 6 bases; bases outside gene matches: 8. Germline V gene data show CDR1 as SNHLY and CDR2 as FYNNEI. The CDR3 extends over 12 amino acids. This chain's CDR3 is CARGPAGDTQYF. CDR3 DNA: TGTGCCCGCGGCCCAGCGGGGGATACGCAGTATTTT. Full variable domain (rest looked up from reference TRBV2 and TRBJ2-3): EPEVTQTPSHQVTQMGQEVILRCVPISNHLYFYWYRQILGQKVEFLVSFYNNEISEKSEIFDDQFSVERPDGSNFTLKIRSTKLEDSAMYFCARGPAGDTQYFGPGTRLTVL.

The rearrangement uses TRBV29-1 and TRBJ2-7, with 8 nucleotides matching TRBD2. The CDR3 is 12 amino acids. After removal of 5 bases from V and 3 bases from J, the junction contained 3 bases not matched to a gene. Germline CDR1 reads SQVTM; CDR2 reads ANQGSEA. CDR3 amino acids: CSVRAGVYEQYF. The CDR3 DNA is TGCAGCGTTCGAGCGGGGGTCTACGAGCAGTACTTC.